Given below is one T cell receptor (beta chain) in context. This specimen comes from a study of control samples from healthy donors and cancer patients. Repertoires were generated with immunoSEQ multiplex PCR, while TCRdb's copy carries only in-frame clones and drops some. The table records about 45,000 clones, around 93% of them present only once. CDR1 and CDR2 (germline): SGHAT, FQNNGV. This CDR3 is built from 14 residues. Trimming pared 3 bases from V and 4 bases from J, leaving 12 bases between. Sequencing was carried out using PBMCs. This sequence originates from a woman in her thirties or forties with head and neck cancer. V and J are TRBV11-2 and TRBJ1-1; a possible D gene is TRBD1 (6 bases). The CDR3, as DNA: TGTGCCAGCAGCTTTCAGGGGTCGGGCACTGAAGCTTTCTTT. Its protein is CASSFQGSGTEAFF. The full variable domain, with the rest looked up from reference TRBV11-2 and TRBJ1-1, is EAGVAQSPRYKIIEKRQSVAFWCNPISGHATLYWYQQILGQGPKLLIQFQNNGVVDDSQLPKDRFSAERLKGVDSTLKIQPAKLEDSAVYLCASSFQGSGTEAFFGQGTRLTVV.